A single sample is the source of the 27 T cell receptor beta chains below, sequenced in a study of shared T cell receptors in the human thymus. Method: immunoSEQ multiplex PCR; TCRdb's copy keeps in-frame clones and lacks some. Seen here are about 660,000 clones, 70% to 90% observed once, and the top ten hold 0.0094%. The same data also went into a second study, on human thymus T cells.

Source material: thymocytes. These receptors were taken from a boy under three years old with a congenital heart defect.

This clone has a handful of counts. This chain joins TRBV4-3 and TRBJ2-3; 13 bases match TRBD2. The V gene's germline CDR1 is LGHNA and CDR2 YSLEER. V gave up 4 bases and J gave up 5 bases; unmatched junction bases: 6. The CDR3 spans 16 residues. The CDR3 DNA sequence: TGCGCCAGCAGCCGAGGGACTAGCGGGGCGATAGATACGCAGTATTTT. Translation gives CASSRGTSGAIDTQYF.

This sequence joins TRBV10-3 and TRBJ2-3, with TRBD1 matching 8 bases. The germline V gene encodes CDR1 ENHRY and CDR2 SYGVKD. Trimming at V came to 3 bases and at J to 2 bases, leaving 7 bases not matched to a gene. This CDR3 spans 16 amino acids. The CDR3 reads CAISDRRDRYTDTQYF. CDR3 bases: TGTGCCATCAGTGACCGTCGGGACAGGTACACAGATACGCAGTATTTT.

The genes are TRBV5-6 and TRBJ1-2, with no clear D. Germline CDR1 is SGHDT and CDR2 is YYEEEE. The CDR3 is made up of 14 amino acids. Trimming left V 0 bases short and J 0 bases short, with 6 bases between. The CDR3 region is CASSLATANYGYTF. The CDR3 DNA is TGTGCCAGCAGCTTGGCAACAGCTAACTATGGCTACACCTTC.

The chain has TRBV28 and TRBJ1-1; possible D gene TRBD1, 5 bases. The V gene lost 5 bases and the J gene lost 8 bases, with 18 bases spanning the gap. This CDR3 spans 14 amino acids. CDR1 is MDHEN and CDR2 is SYDVKM in the germline V gene. The DNA of the CDR3 is TGTGCCAGCAGTCCCCCCAAGGGGCTGGAGGAAGCTTTCTTT. It is translated as CASSPPKGLEEAFF.

A single count supports this clone. The chain combines TRBV7-2 with TRBJ2-7, with a possible D match to TRBD1 (5 bases). Trimming removed 1 base at V and 5 bases at J, with 12 bases between. The CDR3 loop spans 14 amino acids. Per the germline V gene, CDR1 is SGHTA and CDR2 is FQGNSA. In DNA form, the CDR3 reads TGTGCCAGCAGCTTAGTGTCAGGGTTCAACGAGCAGTACTTC. Translation gives CASSLVSGFNEQYF.

This CDR3 is CASESGGASTDTQYF. CDR3 in DNA: TGTGCCAGCGAGAGCGGGGGGGCGAGCACAGATACGCAGTATTTT. J is TRBJ2-3 and V is TRBV6-1; TRBD2 matches at 10 bases. V lost 8 bases, J lost 0 bases, and 5 bases stayed unmatched. CDR1 and CDR2 (germline): MNHNS, SASEGT. The CDR3 is made up of 15 amino acids.

The chain couples TRBV7-9 to TRBJ2-7, with 10 bases identical to TRBD2. The V and J ends lost 4 bases and 4 bases, in that order; junction bases with no gene match: 13. Germline V gene data show CDR1 as SEHNR and CDR2 as FQNEAQ (reference sequence). The CDR3 spans 17 residues. CDR3 region: CASSSKGGSGRYYEQYF. CDR3 DNA: TGTGCCAGCAGCTCCAAGGGTGGTAGCGGGAGGTATTACGAGCAGTACTTC.

This sequence joins TRBV20-1 and TRBJ2-7; possibly TRBD1 for D (6 bases). The CDR3 runs to 11 residues. Germline V gives CDR1 DFQATT, CDR2 SNEGSKA (reference sequence). CDR3 sequence reads: CLDRPSYEQYF. DNA for the CDR3: TGCCTAGACAGGCCTTCCTACGAGCAGTACTTC.

J is TRBJ1-2 and V is TRBV14; no clear D gene. The germline V gene encodes CDR1 SGHDN and CDR2 FVKESK. V dropped 4 bases and J dropped 8 bases, with 14 bases sitting between them. The CDR3 is 13 residues long. CDR3 DNA: TGTGCCAGCAGCCTTGAGGTATTGAGGGGCTACACCTTC. Translation gives CASSLEVLRGYTF. Drawing the rest from reference TRBV14 and TRBJ1-2, the complete variable domain is EAGVTQFPSHSVIEKGQTVTLRCDPISGHDNLYWYRRVMGKEIKFLLHFVKESKQDESGMPNNRFLAERTGGTYSTLKVQPAELEDSGVYFCASSLEVLRGYTFGSGTRLTVV.

This chain joins TRBV2 and TRBJ1-5, with D hard to call. The CDR3 runs 15 residues. Per germline, CDR1 SNHLY and CDR2 FYNNEI. V was shortened by 8 bases and J by 3 bases, with 17 bases between the two germline ends. Here the CDR3 reads CASLDKDQPNQPQHF. CDR3 sequence (DNA): TGTGCCAGCTTAGACAAGGATCAGCCCAATCAGCCCCAGCATTTT.

V gene TRBV28 combines with J gene TRBJ2-3, with TRBD2 matching over 9 bases. CDR1 and CDR2 from the germline V gene are MDHEN and SYDVKM. The CDR3 is 16 amino acids. V shed 7 bases and J 4 bases; nucleotides not matched to a gene: 12. The CDR3 reads CASNLRQGGGADTQYF. The CDR3 coding sequence is TGTGCCAGCAACCTAAGACAGGGCGGGGGGGCAGATACGCAGTATTTT.

The sample holds one count of this clone. The V and J genes are TRBV10-1 and TRBJ2-7, with 14 bases aligning to TRBD2. CDR1 and CDR2 from the germline V gene are WNHNN and SYGVQD (reference sequence). J lost 5 bases, V lost 3 bases, and 3 bases had no gene match. CDR3 length: 15 amino acids. As DNA, the CDR3 is TGCGCCAGCAGTGAAAGGACTAGCGGGAGGAACGAGCAGTACTTC. Residues: CASSERTSGRNEQYF.

The V gene is TRBV28, the J gene TRBJ1-2, with 7 bases aligning to TRBD1. CDR3 length equals 12 residues. From germline, CDR1 is MDHEN and CDR2 SYDVKM. Trimming removed 11 bases from V and 8 bases from J; junction bases left unmatched: 11. In DNA form, the CDR3 reads TGTGCCGGAGTCCGACAGGGCGACGGCTACACCTTC. It is translated as CAGVRQGDGYTF.

CDR3 coding DNA: TGCGCCAGCAGTGAAAAAGGGGACGAGCAGTACTTC. Its translation: CASSEKGDEQYF. The V call is TRBV10-2, the J call TRBJ2-7; tentative D call: TRBD1 (5 bases). Per the germline V gene, CDR1 is WSHSY and CDR2 is SAAADI. V lost 3 bases, J lost 5 bases, and 8 bases lay in between. The CDR3 length is 12 residues.

V and J are TRBV4-3 and TRBJ2-7; weak D call: TRBD1 (6 bases). Trimming stripped 0 bases from V and 3 bases from J, with 18 bases between. The CDR3 has 17 amino acids. Germline-derived CDR1 and CDR2 are LGHNA and YSLEER. CDR3 sequence reads: CASSQDSLRGRGYEQYF. The CDR3 coding sequence is TGCGCCAGCAGCCAAGATAGCCTCAGGGGAAGGGGCTACGAGCAGTACTTC.

The chain combines TRBV14 with TRBJ2-7, with 7 positions matching TRBD2. V shed 3 bases, J shed 5 bases, and the junction held 10 bases outside the gene matches. CDR1 and CDR2 (germline): SGHDN, FVKESK. The CDR3 runs to 15 residues. The CDR3 bases are TGTGCCAGCAGCCATGATGTCGGGAGGCACCACGAGCAGTACTTC. Its translation: CASSHDVGRHHEQYF.

This clone was detected once. The chain is built from TRBV14 and TRBJ2-2; 9 bases are shared with TRBD2. CDR1 is SGHDN, CDR2 FVKESK, per germline. V lost 0 bases and J lost 2; bases outside the gene matches: 13. The CDR3 covers 20 residues. As DNA, the CDR3 is TGTGCCAGCAGCCAAGATGGTGGGCTAGCGGGACCCCTAAACACCGGGGAGCTGTTTTTT. Translation: CASSQDGGLAGPLNTGELFF. The full variable domain, with the rest looked up from reference TRBV14 and TRBJ2-2, is EAGVTQFPSHSVIEKGQTVTLRCDPISGHDNLYWYRRVMGKEIKFLLHFVKESKQDESGMPNNRFLAERTGGTYSTLKVQPAELEDSGVYFCASSQDGGLAGPLNTGELFFGEGSRLTVL.

CDR3 DNA sequence: TGTGCCAGCAGTCTCTTTGCGGGTAACTATGGCTACACCTTC. This gives the protein CASSLFAGNYGYTF. The chain is built from TRBV27 and TRBJ1-2, with unresolved D. Germline V gene data show CDR1 as MNHEY and CDR2 as SMNVEV (reference sequence). CDR3 length: 14 residues. Trimming pared 5 bases from V and 1 base from J, leaving 11 bases between.

The rearrangement joins TRBV11-2 to TRBJ2-7; the match to TRBD2 covers 11 bases. J was trimmed by 0 bases and V by 4 bases; bases with no gene match: 5. The CDR3 runs 16 residues. Germline V gene lookup returns CDR1 SGHAT and CDR2 FQNNGV. DNA for the CDR3: TGTGCCAGCAGCTCCCGGACTAGCGGGCGCTCCTACGAGCAGTACTTC. Residues: CASSSRTSGRSYEQYF.

The chain is built from TRBV6-5 and TRBJ1-2, with a tentative D call TRBD1 (5 bases). Germline loops: CDR1 MNHEY, CDR2 SVGAGI. The CDR3 runs 13 residues. V was trimmed by 5 bases and J by 5 bases, leaving 12 bases between them. The CDR3 DNA follows: TGTGCCAGCAGTCGGGGGGAGGGGTATGGCTACACCTTC. Translated, it gives CASSRGEGYGYTF.

The J gene is TRBJ2-5, the V gene TRBV7-6, with 7 nucleotides matching TRBD2. The V gene's germline CDR1 is SGHVS and CDR2 FNYEAQ. V lost 5 bases to trimming and J lost 6 bases; unmatched junction nucleotides: 9. This CDR3 comprises 14 residues. The CDR3 sequence: CASSRTGLTKTQYF. The DNA for the CDR3 is TGTGCCAGCAGCCGAACGGGACTAACTAAGACCCAGTACTTC.

This chain connects TRBV6-5 to TRBJ2-3; a weak D match, TRBD1 (5 bases). CDR3 length: 16 residues. The V end was cut by 0 bases, the J end by 2 bases, with 12 bases between. Germline V gene lookup returns CDR1 MNHEY and CDR2 SVGAGI. CDR3 in DNA: TGTGCCAGCAGTTACTCCTCAGGTGGGGCCACAGATACGCAGTATTTT. Residues: CASSYSSGGATDTQYF.

This clone was found a few times. The chain has TRBV28 and TRBJ2-7; weak D call: TRBD2 (6 bases). The CDR3 length is 14 residues. V lost 6 bases, J lost 1 base, and 13 bases lay in between. Germline loops: CDR1 MDHEN, CDR2 SYDVKM. The CDR3: CASSPGTFSYEQYF. CDR3 in DNA: TGTGCCAGCAGCCCAGGGACTTTTTCCTACGAGCAGTACTTC.

CDR3 loop: CASSPAGGDIQYF. The CDR3 DNA sequence: TGTGCCAGCAGCCCAGCGGGAGGGGACATTCAGTACTTC. This chain links TRBV14 with TRBJ2-4; 10 nucleotides align to TRBD2. V trimming: 4 bases; J trimming: 8 bases; junction bases outside the gene matches: 2. The CDR3 covers 13 residues. Germline V gene lookup returns CDR1 SGHDN and CDR2 FVKESK.

V gene TRBV7-9 combines with J gene TRBJ1-2; no clear D. The CDR3 runs 14 residues. Germline V CDR1 and CDR2: SEHNR, FQNEAQ (reference sequence). Trimming removed 5 bases at V and 2 bases at J, with 12 bases between. The CDR3 reads CASSQSHSNYGYTF. CDR3 nucleotides: TGTGCCAGCAGCCAGTCCCACAGCAACTATGGCTACACCTTC.

This clone was detected only once. CDR3: CASSPPFRGGETQYF. The DNA for the CDR3 is TGTGCCAGCTCACCACCTTTCAGGGGCGGTGAGACCCAGTACTTC. This chain uses TRBV18 with TRBJ2-5; tentatively, D is TRBD1 (6 bases). Germline assignment: CDR1 KGHSH and CDR2 LQKENI. The ends were cut back, 0 bases at V and 5 bases at J, with 13 bases in the middle. The CDR3 extends over 15 amino acids.

The rearrangement uses TRBV4-3 and TRBJ2-1; D may be TRBD2 (5 bases). Germline loops: CDR1 LGHNA, CDR2 YSLEER. Trimming cost V 0 bases and J 1 base, with 16 bases left between them. The CDR3 length is 18 residues. The CDR3 spells CASSQDAVDLKSYNEQFF. Written as DNA, the CDR3 is TGCGCCAGCAGCCAAGATGCGGTGGACTTAAAATCCTACAATGAGCAGTTCTTC.